This is a list of T cell receptor beta chains from one sample in a study of response to subunit inactivated influenza vaccine. TCRdb re-called the RT-PCR reads through MiXCR, storing one row per CDR3 protein. The table has 650,000 to 800,000 distinct CDR3 sequences, under 20% seen once; the top ten hold approximately 11%. The sample here was PBMCs from blood, taken less than 6 days after vaccination. These TCRs come from a man aged 50-60 years who received an inactivated influenza vaccine. The CDR3 runs from the conserved cysteine through the conserved F or W. The D gene is left open where the match is weak.

>TRBJ2-7|NA|TRBV25-1
CASIFGCFSYEQYF
>TRBJ2-1|TRBD2|TRBV15
CATSSGGYNEQFF
>TRBJ2-7|TRBD2|TRBV5-1
CASSFDGGSEQYF
>TRBJ2-1|NA|TRBV12-3/TRBV12-4
CASTLGIRINNEQFF
>TRBJ2-3|TRBD2|TRBV20-1
CSARGASGRPQYF
>TRBJ2-3|TRBD2|TRBV6-1
CATALGSGSADTQYF
>TRBJ2-1|NA|TRBV24-1
CATSDGGTLRGLFF
>TRBJ2-5|TRBD2|TRBV5-1
CASSPGTSGTQETQYF
>TRBJ2-1|NA|TRBV29-1
CSVGLGTGINEQFF
>TRBJ2-1|NA|TRBV20-1
CSAQTFYNEQFF
>TRBJ2-1|NA|TRBV10-3
CAISESRLGIDEQFF
>TRBJ2-2|TRBD2|TRBV7-2
CASSGLGVRELFF
>TRBJ1-2|NA|TRBV6-1
CASSTGTSYGYTF
>TRBJ2-7|NA|TRBV3-1
CASSSRDQSYEQYF
>TRBJ2-5|TRBD1|TRBV5-1
CASRHRGQETQYF
>TRBJ2-3|TRBD2|TRBV5-5
CASSSRLAYPTDTQYF
>TRBJ1-2|TRBD1|TRBV6-5
CASSYSGQGHGYTF
>TRBJ2-7|TRBD2|TRBV7-8
CASSYASTSFYEQYF
>TRBJ2-5|NA|TRBV4-1
CASSQDYLGRETQYF
>TRBJ1-1|TRBD1|TRBV11-2
CASSLDLGGRTEAFF
>TRBJ2-1|NA|TRBV18
CASSGLFASSYNEQFF
>TRBJ1-1|NA|TRBV4-2
CASSQTPENTEAFF
>TRBJ1-2|NA|TRBV6-1
CASNVQTGNYGYTF
>TRBJ2-1|NA|TRBV5-6
CASSTLDTGLSHEQFF
>NA|TRBD2|TRBV20-1
CSARGASGGNNEQYF
>TRBJ1-5|NA|TRBV6-5
CASSYSRGSNQPQHF
>TRBJ2-7|NA|TRBV4-2
CASSQAPGHSYEQYF
>TRBJ2-7|NA|TRBV7-2
CASSLAGSESYEQYF
>TRBJ1-1|TRBD1|TRBV4-3
CASSQAPTGATEAFF
>TRBJ2-7|TRBD2|TRBV9
CASSARGLASEQYF
>TRBJ2-1|NA|TRBV6-1
CASRTGTLVYNEQFF
>TRBJ2-3|TRBD1|TRBV6-2/TRBV6-3
CASSHRDRAFSREDTQYF
>TRBJ2-5|TRBD1|TRBV11-2
CASRRIRGRAQETQYF